This T cell receptor (beta chain) is drawn from a study of OX40 agonist ivuxolimab in advanced cancers. General study findings and limits: On average, a greater number of expanded clones characterised CD8+ T cells relative to CD4+.

This clone has a single count. Its antigen is not identified. This CDR3 region has 17 residues. Germline CDR1 reads SGHVS; CDR2 reads FQNEAQ. The ends were cut back, 1 base at V and 5 bases at J, with 17 bases in the middle. Data came from immunoSEQ multiplex PCR; TCRdb stores just in-frame clones and leaves some out. The data show some 80,000 clones, about 82% seen once. The sample here was CD4+ or CD8+ T cells sorted from blood, taken in a trial of the OX40 agonist ivuxolimab. The sequence was obtained from an adult with an advanced solid tumor such as melanoma, head and neck, liver or kidney cancer. The chain is built from TRBV7-8 and TRBJ2-2; unclear D gene. CDR3: CASSLDRWAGVTGELFF. The CDR3 coding sequence is TGTGCCAGCAGCTTAGATAGATGGGCAGGAGTTACCGGGGAGCTGTTTTTT. The full variable domain, rest sourced from reference TRBV7-8 and TRBJ2-2, is GAGVSQSPRYKVAKRGQDVALRCDPISGHVSLFWYQQALGQGPEFLTYFQNEAQLDKSGLPSDRFFAERPEGSVSTLKIQRTQQEDSAVYLCASSLDRWAGVTGELFFGEGSRLTVL.